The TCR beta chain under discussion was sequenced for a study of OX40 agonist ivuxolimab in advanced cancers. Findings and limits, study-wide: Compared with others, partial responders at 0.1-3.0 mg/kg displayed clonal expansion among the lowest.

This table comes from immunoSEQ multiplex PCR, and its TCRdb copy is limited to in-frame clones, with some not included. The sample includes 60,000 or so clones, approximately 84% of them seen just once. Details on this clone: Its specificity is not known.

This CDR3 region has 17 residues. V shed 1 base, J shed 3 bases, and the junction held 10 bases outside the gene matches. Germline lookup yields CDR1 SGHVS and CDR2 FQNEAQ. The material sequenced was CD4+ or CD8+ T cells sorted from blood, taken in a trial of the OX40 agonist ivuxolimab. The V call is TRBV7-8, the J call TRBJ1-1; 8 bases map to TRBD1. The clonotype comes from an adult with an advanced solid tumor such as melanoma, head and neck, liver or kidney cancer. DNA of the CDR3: TGTGCCAGCAGCTTAGGGGGGGCAGGGGGCCCTTACACTGAAGCTTTCTTT. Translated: CASSLGGAGGPYTEAFF.